This is a list of T cell receptor beta chains from one sample in a study of T cell clones after liver transplantation. This table comes from immunoSEQ multiplex PCR, and its TCRdb copy is limited to in-frame clones, with some not included. This table has more than 95,000 clones, roughly 80% appearing once. The sample was CD4+ T cells from blood, taken about 50 months after liver transplant. The origin of the receptors is a human patient who received a liver transplant. A share of the T cells may be of graft donor origin. CDR3s include the opening cysteine and the closing phenylalanine or tryptophan. Fields, in order: clone size, J gene, V gene, D gene, CDR3 DNA, CDR3 protein. A D gene is named only where the DNA matches it firmly. Clone sizes are given selectively: once, few, many, or a class where the clone is expanded.

clone_size: .
j_call: TRBJ2-7
v_call: TRBV19
d_call: TRBD1
cdr3_nt: TGTGCCAGTAGTTCCCCTTCCGGGACAGGGGTAAACGAGCAGTACTTC
cdr3_aa: CASSSPSGTGVNEQYF

clone_size: .
j_call: TRBJ1-2
v_call: TRBV5-4
d_call: .
cdr3_nt: TGTGCCAGCAGCTTGGAGGGAAGAGGTGGCTACACCTTC
cdr3_aa: CASSLEGRGGYTF

clone_size: few
j_call: TRBJ2-2
v_call: TRBV2
d_call: .
cdr3_nt: TGTGCCAGCAGTCCACAGGGGAGGGGTATCCGCGCCGGGGAGCTGTTTTTT
cdr3_aa: CASSPQGRGIRAGELFF

clone_size: .
j_call: TRBJ2-2
v_call: TRBV6-6
d_call: .
cdr3_nt: TGTGCCAGCAGTCAGACGGGACGAAACACCGGGGAGCTGTTTTTT
cdr3_aa: CASSQTGRNTGELFF

clone_size: .
j_call: TRBJ2-5
v_call: TRBV2
d_call: .
cdr3_nt: TGTGCCAGCCAAAATTCAGATAGCACAGGGTCCCAAGAGACCCAGTACTTC
cdr3_aa: CASQNSDSTGSQETQYF

clone_size: few
j_call: TRBJ2-2
v_call: TRBV7-7
d_call: TRBD2
cdr3_nt: TGTGCCAGCAGCTTAGCGATGGCGGGAGGACGGACCGGGGAGCTGTTTTTT
cdr3_aa: CASSLAMAGGRTGELFF

clone_size: few
j_call: TRBJ2-7
v_call: TRBV6-1
d_call: .
cdr3_nt: TGTGCCAGCAGTGTGACGGTCTCCTACGAGCAGTACTTC
cdr3_aa: CASSVTVSYEQYF

clone_size: .
j_call: TRBJ1-1
v_call: TRBV5-1
d_call: .
cdr3_nt: TGCGCCAGCAGCCAAGGGAACCGAGACACTGAAGCTTTCTTT
cdr3_aa: CASSQGNRDTEAFF

clone_size: .
j_call: TRBJ1-3
v_call: TRBV4-2
d_call: .
cdr3_nt: TGTGCCAGCAGCCGCGAGGCAGACACATTCTCTGGAAACACCATATATTTT
cdr3_aa: CASSREADTFSGNTIYF

clone_size: .
j_call: TRBJ1-4
v_call: TRBV14
d_call: TRBD1
cdr3_nt: TGTGCCAGCAGCCCCCGGGACAGGATTAATGAAAAACTGTTTTTT
cdr3_aa: CASSPRDRINEKLFF

clone_size: .
j_call: TRBJ2-4
v_call: TRBV2
d_call: TRBD2
cdr3_nt: TGTGCCAGCAGTGAAGCGCGGGGGAGGGGCCAGACCAAAAACATTCAGTACTTC
cdr3_aa: CASSEARGRGQTKNIQYF

clone_size: .
j_call: TRBJ2-1
v_call: TRBV20-1
d_call: .
cdr3_nt: TGCAGTGCCAGAGGCGGTGAGCAGTTCTTC
cdr3_aa: CSARGGEQFF

clone_size: .
j_call: TRBJ2-5
v_call: TRBV7-6
d_call: TRBD2
cdr3_nt: TGTGCCAGCAGTTCCTTAGGACTAGCGGGGGGTGAGACCCAGTACTTC
cdr3_aa: CASSSLGLAGGETQYF

clone_size: .
j_call: TRBJ2-1
v_call: TRBV27
d_call: TRBD2
cdr3_nt: TGTGCCAGCAGTTTATTGAGCGGGAGGCCTCTCAATGAGCAGTTCTTC
cdr3_aa: CASSLLSGRPLNEQFF

clone_size: .
j_call: TRBJ2-1
v_call: TRBV5-6
d_call: .
cdr3_nt: TGTGCCAGCAGCTCTCTAGATAGGAATGAGCAGTTCTTC
cdr3_aa: CASSSLDRNEQFF

clone_size: once
j_call: TRBJ1-6
v_call: TRBV6-5
d_call: TRBD1
cdr3_nt: TGTGCCAGCAGAAGGGACAGCTCTAATTCACCCCTCCACTTT
cdr3_aa: CASRRDSSNSPLHF

clone_size: .
j_call: TRBJ1-1
v_call: TRBV28
d_call: .
cdr3_nt: TGTGCCAGCAGTTTATTGGAGGGACGGACTGAAGCTTTCTTT
cdr3_aa: CASSLLEGRTEAFF

clone_size: .
j_call: TRBJ1-2
v_call: TRBV19
d_call: .
cdr3_nt: TGTGCCAGTAGTATAGAAACAAGGGGAAACTATGGCTACACCTTC
cdr3_aa: CASSIETRGNYGYTF

clone_size: .
j_call: TRBJ2-5
v_call: TRBV5-1
d_call: .
cdr3_nt: TGCGCCAGCAGCTTGGAAGGGGGATCAGAGACCCAGTACTTC
cdr3_aa: CASSLEGGSETQYF

clone_size: .
j_call: TRBJ1-1
v_call: TRBV5-1
d_call: .
cdr3_nt: TGCGCCAGCAGCTTGGGGTCCTCGAACACTGAAGCTTTCTTT
cdr3_aa: CASSLGSSNTEAFF

clone_size: .
j_call: TRBJ2-3
v_call: TRBV29-1
d_call: TRBD2
cdr3_nt: TGCAGCGTGACCCGAGGGACTAGCGGAAAAGATACGCAGTATTTT
cdr3_aa: CSVTRGTSGKDTQYF

clone_size: .
j_call: TRBJ2-1
v_call: TRBV11-2
d_call: TRBD1
cdr3_nt: TGTGCCAGCAGCTTCGCCAGACAGGGTGGCTACAATGAGCAGTTCTTC
cdr3_aa: CASSFARQGGYNEQFF

clone_size: .
j_call: TRBJ1-5
v_call: TRBV19
d_call: .
cdr3_nt: TGTGCCAGTAGTAGCATACGGGATCAGCCCCAGCATTTT
cdr3_aa: CASSSIRDQPQHF

clone_size: .
j_call: TRBJ2-2
v_call: TRBV2
d_call: .
cdr3_nt: TGTGCCAGCAGTGGACAGGGACTAACCCCCGGGGAGCTGTTTTTT
cdr3_aa: CASSGQGLTPGELFF

clone_size: .
j_call: TRBJ2-7
v_call: TRBV10-3
d_call: .
cdr3_nt: TGTGCCATCAGTGCGGCCGTCCGCGAGCAGTACTTC
cdr3_aa: CAISAAVREQYF

clone_size: .
j_call: TRBJ2-2
v_call: TRBV19
d_call: .
cdr3_nt: TGTGCCAGTAGTATAGGCAGGAACACCGGGGAGCTGTTTTTT
cdr3_aa: CASSIGRNTGELFF

clone_size: .
j_call: TRBJ2-7
v_call: TRBV6-1
d_call: TRBD1
cdr3_nt: TGTGCCAGCATTCCCCCCGGGACAGGGAAATACGAGCAGTACTTC
cdr3_aa: CASIPPGTGKYEQYF

clone_size: .
j_call: TRBJ2-2
v_call: TRBV5-1
d_call: TRBD2
cdr3_nt: TGCGCCAGCAGCTGGGAGACTAGCGGGCAGAACACCGGGGAGCTGTTTTTT
cdr3_aa: CASSWETSGQNTGELFF

clone_size: few
j_call: TRBJ1-2
v_call: TRBV10-1
d_call: .
cdr3_nt: TGCGCCAGCGGGGAACAGAATATAGGCTACACCTTC
cdr3_aa: CASGEQNIGYTF

clone_size: .
j_call: TRBJ1-1
v_call: TRBV6-6
d_call: .
cdr3_nt: TGTGCCAGCAGTTACTCGGGGCGGAGGAACACTGAAGCTTTCTTT
cdr3_aa: CASSYSGRRNTEAFF

clone_size: .
j_call: TRBJ2-7
v_call: TRBV27
d_call: .
cdr3_nt: TGTGCCAGCAGGGAGTCTGGGGGCCCGAACGAGCAGTACTTC
cdr3_aa: CASRESGGPNEQYF

clone_size: few
j_call: TRBJ2-7
v_call: TRBV14
d_call: .
cdr3_nt: TGTGCCAGCAGCCAAGGCGGCAGCGCTTCCCAATTGGAGCAGTACTTC
cdr3_aa: CASSQGGSASQLEQYF

clone_size: .
j_call: TRBJ1-1
v_call: TRBV5-1
d_call: .
cdr3_nt: TGCGCCAGCAGCCTGACAGAGAACACTGAAGCTTTCTTT
cdr3_aa: CASSLTENTEAFF

clone_size: .
j_call: TRBJ2-2
v_call: TRBV7-2
d_call: .
cdr3_nt: TGTGCCAGCAGCTTGCGCCTAGCGAACACCGGGGAGCTGTTTTTT
cdr3_aa: CASSLRLANTGELFF

clone_size: few
j_call: TRBJ1-2
v_call: TRBV2
d_call: .
cdr3_nt: TGTGCCAGCAGTGTCCTACAGGGAGGAGACTATGGCTACACCTTC
cdr3_aa: CASSVLQGGDYGYTF

clone_size: .
j_call: TRBJ2-3
v_call: TRBV11-3
d_call: TRBD1
cdr3_nt: TGTGCCAGCAGGGGACAGTCCGGGGATACGCAGTATTTT
cdr3_aa: CASRGQSGDTQYF

clone_size: .
j_call: TRBJ1-5
v_call: TRBV5-1
d_call: TRBD1
cdr3_nt: TGCGCCAGCAGCTCTACAGGGGGCAGCAATCAGCCCCAGCATTTT
cdr3_aa: CASSSTGGSNQPQHF

clone_size: .
j_call: TRBJ2-7
v_call: TRBV7-9
d_call: TRBD1
cdr3_nt: TGTGCCAGCAGTGACCGGGACAGCACCTACGAGCAGTACTTC
cdr3_aa: CASSDRDSTYEQYF

clone_size: .
j_call: TRBJ2-2
v_call: TRBV9
d_call: .
cdr3_nt: TGTGCCAGTAGCCGGCGGGATACCGGGGAGCTGTTTTTT
cdr3_aa: CASSRRDTGELFF

clone_size: .
j_call: TRBJ1-3
v_call: TRBV6-1
d_call: .
cdr3_nt: TGTGCCAGCAGTGAAAGGGGGGACATCGCTGGAAACACCATATATTTT
cdr3_aa: CASSERGDIAGNTIYF

clone_size: .
j_call: TRBJ1-1
v_call: TRBV18
d_call: TRBD1
cdr3_nt: TGTGCCAGCTCGCGGACAGGGGACTACACTGAAGCTTTCTTT
cdr3_aa: CASSRTGDYTEAFF

clone_size: .
j_call: TRBJ2-7
v_call: TRBV4-2
d_call: TRBD1
cdr3_nt: TGTGCCAGCAGCCAGCCGGGGACAGACAACTACGAGCAGTACTTC
cdr3_aa: CASSQPGTDNYEQYF

clone_size: few
j_call: TRBJ2-3
v_call: TRBV27
d_call: .
cdr3_nt: TGTGCCAGCAGGACCCGCACAGATACGCAGTATTTT
cdr3_aa: CASRTRTDTQYF

clone_size: .
j_call: TRBJ1-5
v_call: TRBV19
d_call: .
cdr3_nt: TGTGCCAGTAGTCCCAGGGTTGGGCCCCAGCATTTT
cdr3_aa: CASSPRVGPQHF

clone_size: .
j_call: TRBJ2-1
v_call: TRBV9
d_call: .
cdr3_nt: TGTGCCAGCAGCGTAGACGGGACTCTCTTCTACAATGAGCAGTTCTTC
cdr3_aa: CASSVDGTLFYNEQFF

clone_size: .
j_call: TRBJ1-2
v_call: TRBV5-1
d_call: TRBD1
cdr3_nt: TGCGCCAGCAGGGCGACAGGGGTCTATGGCTACACCTTC
cdr3_aa: CASRATGVYGYTF